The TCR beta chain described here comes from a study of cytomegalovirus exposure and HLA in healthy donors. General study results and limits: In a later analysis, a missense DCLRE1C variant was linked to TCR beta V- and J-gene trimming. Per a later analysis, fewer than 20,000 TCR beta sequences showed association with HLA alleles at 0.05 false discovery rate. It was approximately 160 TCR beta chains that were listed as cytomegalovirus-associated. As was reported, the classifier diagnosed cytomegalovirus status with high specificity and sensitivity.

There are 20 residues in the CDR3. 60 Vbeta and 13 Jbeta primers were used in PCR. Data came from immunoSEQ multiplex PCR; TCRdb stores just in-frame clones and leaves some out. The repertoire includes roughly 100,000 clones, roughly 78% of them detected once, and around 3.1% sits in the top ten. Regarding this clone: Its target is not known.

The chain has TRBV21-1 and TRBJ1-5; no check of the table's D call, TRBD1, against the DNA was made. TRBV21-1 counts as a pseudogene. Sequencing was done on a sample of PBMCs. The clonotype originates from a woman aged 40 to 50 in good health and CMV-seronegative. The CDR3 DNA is TGTGCCAGCAGCTTAAAAGGGACAGGGGGTTTGAAGGATAACAATCAGCCCCAGCATTTT. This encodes CASSLKGTGGLKDNNQPQHF.